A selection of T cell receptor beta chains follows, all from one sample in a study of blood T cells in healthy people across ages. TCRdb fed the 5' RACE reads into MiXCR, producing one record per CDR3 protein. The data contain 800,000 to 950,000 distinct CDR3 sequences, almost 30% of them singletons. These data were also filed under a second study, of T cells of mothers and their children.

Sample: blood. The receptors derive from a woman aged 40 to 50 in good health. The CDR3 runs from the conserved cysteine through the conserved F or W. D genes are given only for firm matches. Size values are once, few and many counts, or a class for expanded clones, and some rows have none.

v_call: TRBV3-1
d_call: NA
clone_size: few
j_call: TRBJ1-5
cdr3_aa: CASSQNLRNQPQHF
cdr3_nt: TGTGCCAGCAGCCAGAATCTCAGGAATCAGCCCCAGCATTTT

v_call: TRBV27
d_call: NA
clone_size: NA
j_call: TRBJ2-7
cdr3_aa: CASSPSVSNEQYF
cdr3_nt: TGTGCCAGCAGTCCTTCGGTATCCAACGAGCAGTATTTC

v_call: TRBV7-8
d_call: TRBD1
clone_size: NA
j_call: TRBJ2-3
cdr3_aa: CASSLEGTATDTQYF
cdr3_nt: TGTGCCAGCAGCTTAGAAGGGACAGCTACAGATACGCAGTATTTT

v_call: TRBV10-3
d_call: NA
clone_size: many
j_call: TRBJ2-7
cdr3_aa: CAIRDLNYEQYF
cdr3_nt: TGTGCCATCAGAGACTTAAACTACGAGCAGTACTTC

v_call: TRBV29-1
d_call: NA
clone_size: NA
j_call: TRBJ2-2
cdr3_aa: CSVKRAAEDTGELFF
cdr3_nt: TGCAGCGTGAAAAGGGCTGCAGAAGACACCGGGGAGCTGTTTTTT

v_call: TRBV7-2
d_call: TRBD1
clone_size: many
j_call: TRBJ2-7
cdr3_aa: CACSIRDSLYEQYF
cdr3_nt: TGTGCCTGCAGCATCCGGGACAGTCTCTACGAGCAGTACTTC

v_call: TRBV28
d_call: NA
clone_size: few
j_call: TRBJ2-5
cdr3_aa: CASSLNGKSQETQYF
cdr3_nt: TGTGCCAGCAGTTTGAACGGGAAAAGCCAAGAGACCCAGTACTTC

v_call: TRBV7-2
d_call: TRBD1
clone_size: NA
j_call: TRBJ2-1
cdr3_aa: CASSSHRDRVYEQFF
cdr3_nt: TGTGCCAGCAGCTCCCACCGGGACAGGGTATATGAGCAGTTCTTC

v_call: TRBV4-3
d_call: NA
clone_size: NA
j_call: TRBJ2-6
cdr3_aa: CASSQDRGAGADVLTF
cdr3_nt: TGCGCCAGCAGCCAAGACCGGGGGGCTGGGGCCGACGTCCTGACTTTC

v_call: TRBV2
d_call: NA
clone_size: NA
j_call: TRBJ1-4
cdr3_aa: CASSEAPEKLEKLFF
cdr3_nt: TGTGCCAGCAGTGAAGCACCGGAAAAACTGGAAAAACTGTTTTTT

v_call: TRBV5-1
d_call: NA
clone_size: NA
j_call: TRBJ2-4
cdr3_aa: CASGLAEGGSKNIQYF
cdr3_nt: TGCGCCAGCGGCTTGGCCGAGGGGGGGTCCAAAAACATTCAGTACTTC

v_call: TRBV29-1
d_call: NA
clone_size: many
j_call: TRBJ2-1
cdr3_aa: CSVGAVSYNEQFF
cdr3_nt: TGCAGCGTTGGGGCAGTATCCTACAATGAGCAGTTCTTC

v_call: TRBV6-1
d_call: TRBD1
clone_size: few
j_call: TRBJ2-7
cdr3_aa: CASWTGGYEQYF
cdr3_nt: TGTGCCAGCTGGACAGGGGGTTACGAGCAGTACTTC

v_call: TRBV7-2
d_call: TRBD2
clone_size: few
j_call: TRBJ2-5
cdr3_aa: CASSLVGGGVRETQYF
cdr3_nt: TGTGCCAGCAGCTTAGTAGGCGGGGGAGTACGAGAGACCCAGTACTTC

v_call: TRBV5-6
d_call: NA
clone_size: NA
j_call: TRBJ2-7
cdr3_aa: CASGLGDASSYGQYF
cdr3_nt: TGTGCCAGCGGCTTGGGGGACGCCAGCTCCTACGGGCAGTACTTC

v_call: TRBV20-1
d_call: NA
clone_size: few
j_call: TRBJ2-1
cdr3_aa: CSARDPAREQFF
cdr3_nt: TGCAGTGCTAGAGATCCAGCAAGGGAGCAGTTCTTC

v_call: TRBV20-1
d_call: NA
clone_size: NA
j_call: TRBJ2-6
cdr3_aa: CSASKDSNSGANVRTF
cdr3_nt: TGCAGTGCTAGCAAGGACAGCAACTCTGGGGCCAACGTCCGGACTTTC

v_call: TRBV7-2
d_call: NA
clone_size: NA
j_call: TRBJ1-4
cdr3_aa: CASSLAGPAPLLATNEKLFF
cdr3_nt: TGTGCCAGCAGCTTAGCGGGGCCAGCTCCTCTTCTTGCAACTAATGAAAAACTGTTTTTT

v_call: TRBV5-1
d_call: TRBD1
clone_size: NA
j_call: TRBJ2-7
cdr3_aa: CASSLRKGAIYEQYF
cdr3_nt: TGCGCCAGCAGCTTGAGGAAGGGGGCGATCTACGAGCAGTACTTC

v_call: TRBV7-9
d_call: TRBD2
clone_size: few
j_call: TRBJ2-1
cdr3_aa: CDSSRNSRLAGGDNEQFF
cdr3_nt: TGTGACAGCAGCCGAAATTCGAGACTAGCGGGAGGTGACAATGAGCAGTTCTTC

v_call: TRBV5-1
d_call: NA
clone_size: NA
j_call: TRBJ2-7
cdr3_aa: CASSLGTFSYEQYF
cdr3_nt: TGCGCCAGCAGCTTGGGCACGTTCTCCTACGAGCAGTACTTC

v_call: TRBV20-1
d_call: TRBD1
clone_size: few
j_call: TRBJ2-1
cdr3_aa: CSAVNKGQGYNEQFF
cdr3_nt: TGCAGTGCTGTAAATAAGGGACAGGGGTACAATGAGCAGTTCTTC

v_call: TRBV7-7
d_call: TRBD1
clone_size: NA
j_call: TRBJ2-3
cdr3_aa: CASSLGGGGPEDTQYF
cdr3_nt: TGTGCTAGCAGCTTAGGGGGCGGAGGACCAGAAGATACGCAGTATTTT

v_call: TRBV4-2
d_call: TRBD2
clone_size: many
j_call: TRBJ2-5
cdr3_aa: CASSQVGVGQRGVQETQYF
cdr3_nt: TGTGCCAGCAGCCAAGTCGGAGTGGGACAGCGGGGGGTTCAAGAGACCCAGTACTTC

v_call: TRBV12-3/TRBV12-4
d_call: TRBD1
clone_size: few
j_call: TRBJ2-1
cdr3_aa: CAVQDRGNNEQFF
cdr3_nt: TGTGCCGTACAGGACAGGGGTAACAATGAGCAGTTCTTC

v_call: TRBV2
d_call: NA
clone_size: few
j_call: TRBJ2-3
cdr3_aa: CASSEAPVASQYF
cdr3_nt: TGTGCCAGCAGTGAAGCCCCAGTCGCCTCCCAGTATTTT

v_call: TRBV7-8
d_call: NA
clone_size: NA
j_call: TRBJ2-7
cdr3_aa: CASSLYGMSRWRDTTYEQYF
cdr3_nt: TGTGCCAGCAGCTTATATGGCATGTCTAGATGGCGGGACACTACCTACGAGCAGTACTTC

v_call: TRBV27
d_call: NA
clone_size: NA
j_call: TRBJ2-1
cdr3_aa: CASSLNGVTDEQFF
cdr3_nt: TGTGCCAGCAGTCTAAACGGGGTCACGGATGAGCAGTTCTTC

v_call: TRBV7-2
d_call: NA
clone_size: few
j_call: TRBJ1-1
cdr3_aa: CASSIQGQSTEAFF
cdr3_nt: TGTGCCAGCAGCATACAGGGTCAGAGCACTGAAGCTTTCTTT

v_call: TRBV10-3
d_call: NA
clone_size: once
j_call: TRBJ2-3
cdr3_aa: CAISGALRQADTQYF
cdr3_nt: TGTGCCATCAGTGGGGCTCTCAGGCAGGCAGATACGCAGTATTTT

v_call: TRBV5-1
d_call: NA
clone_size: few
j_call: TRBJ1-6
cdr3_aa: CASSLEAYGGNSPLHF
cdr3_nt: TGCGCCAGCAGCTTGGAGGCCTACGGGGGTAATTCACCCCTCCACTTT

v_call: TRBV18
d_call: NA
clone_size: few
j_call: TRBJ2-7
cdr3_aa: CASPSDGFSYEQYF
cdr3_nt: TGTGCCAGCCCATCGGACGGGTTCTCCTACGAGCAGTACTTC

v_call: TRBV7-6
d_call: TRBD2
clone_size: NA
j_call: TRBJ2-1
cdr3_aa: CASRGGVNSYNEQFF
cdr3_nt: TGTGCCAGCAGGGGGGGGGTCAACTCCTACAATGAGCAGTTCTTC

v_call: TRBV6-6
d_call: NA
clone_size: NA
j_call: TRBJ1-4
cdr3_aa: CASSYQGTNEKLFF
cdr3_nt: TGTGCCAGCAGTTACCAGGGGACTAATGAAAAACTGTTTTTT

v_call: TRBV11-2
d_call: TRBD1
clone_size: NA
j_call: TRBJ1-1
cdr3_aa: CASSTLTGSSTEAFF
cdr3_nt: TGTGCCAGCAGCACCCTGACAGGGAGTAGTACTGAAGCTTTCTTT

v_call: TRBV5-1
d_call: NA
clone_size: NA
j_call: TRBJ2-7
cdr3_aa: CASSWPGASYEQYF
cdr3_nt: TGCGCCAGCAGCTGGCCCGGGGCCTCCTACGAGCAGTACTTC

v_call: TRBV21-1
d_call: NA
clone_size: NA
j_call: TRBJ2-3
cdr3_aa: CASTRGSEYTQYF
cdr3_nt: TGTGCCAGCACACGGGGGTCCGAATATACGCAGTATTTT

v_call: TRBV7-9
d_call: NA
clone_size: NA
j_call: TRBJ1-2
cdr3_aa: CASSDALLWGYTF
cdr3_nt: TGTGCCAGCAGCGACGCCTTATTATGGGGCTACACCTTC

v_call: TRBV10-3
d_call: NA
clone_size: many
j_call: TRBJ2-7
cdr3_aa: CAIRGRSSYEQYF
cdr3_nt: TGTGCCATCAGGGGCAGGAGCTCCTACGAGCAGTACTTC

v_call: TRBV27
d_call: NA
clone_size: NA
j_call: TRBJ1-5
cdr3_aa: CASGKNGNRPQHF
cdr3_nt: TGTGCCAGCGGAAAAAATGGCAATCGGCCCCAGCATTTT

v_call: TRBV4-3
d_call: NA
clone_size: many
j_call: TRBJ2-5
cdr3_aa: CASSQVGVLETQYF
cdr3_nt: TGCGCCAGCAGCCAAGTGGGGGTTTTGGAGACCCAGTACTTC